These 19 T cell receptor beta chains share one sample of origin, sequenced in a study of control samples from healthy donors and cancer patients. Here immunoSEQ multiplex PCR was the method, and the copy in TCRdb shows in-frame clones only, minus some. The table has some 150,000 clones, roughly 95% seen once. The specimen was blood. These receptors came from a woman aged 25 to 39 in good health.

This clone appeared a single time. This chain links TRBV20-1 with TRBJ2-1; 10 bases match TRBD2. V trimming: 3 bases; J trimming: 2 bases; junction bases outside the gene matches: 7. The germline V gene has CDR1 DFQATT and CDR2 SNEGSKA (reference sequence). CDR3 length: 16 amino acids. This CDR3 reads CSASSSSGSPYNEQFF. The DNA of the CDR3 is TGCAGTGCTAGTTCCTCTAGCGGGAGCCCCTACAATGAGCAGTTCTTC.

The rearrangement links TRBV19 to TRBJ2-5, with 11 nucleotides matching TRBD2. The CDR3 runs 18 residues. The ends lost 2 bases at V and 2 bases at J; junction bases unmatched: 10. Germline V gene data show CDR1 as LNHDA and CDR2 as SQIVND (reference sequence). Written as DNA, the CDR3 is TGTGCCAGTAGTATAAGCGGGCTAGCGGGAGGCGCTCAAGAGACCCAGTACTTC. Protein product: CASSISGLAGGAQETQYF.

V gene TRBV28 combines with J gene TRBJ2-7, with D possibly matching TRBD1 (5 bases). V lost 3 bases and J lost 6, with 12 bases in between. This CDR3 has 13 residues. Germline V gene lookup returns CDR1 MDHEN and CDR2 SYDVKM. The chain's CDR3 is CASSFLRAREQYF. The CDR3 DNA is TGTGCCAGCAGTTTTCTCAGGGCGCGCGAGCAGTACTTC.

This chain links TRBV10-1 with TRBJ2-1; no definite D call. With 0 bases removed from V and 2 bases from J, the gap between germline ends came to 8 bases. CDR1 and CDR2 from the germline V gene are WNHNN and SYGVQD (reference sequence). The CDR3 consists of 15 residues. CDR3 DNA sequence: TGCGCCAGCAGTGAGTCGGGCAGAGCCTACAATGAGCAGTTCTTC. Amino acids: CASSESGRAYNEQFF.

The chain uses TRBV1 and TRBJ2-5; the DNA was not compared with TRBD2, the D call given in the table. TRBV1 is a documented pseudogene. This CDR3 is 14 amino acids long. The CDR3 is CTSPGVDGGETQYF. The CDR3 DNA sequence: TGCACCAGCCCGGGGGTGGACGGGGGAGAGACCCAGTACTTC.

The chain recombines TRBV30 with TRBJ1-3; maybe TRBD1 (6 bases). Germline V gene data show CDR1 as GTSNPN and CDR2 as SVGIG (reference sequence). The CDR3 is 15 residues long. Between the trimmed V and J ends, which lost 0 bases and 4 bases, there was a span of 13 bases. CDR3 DNA sequence: TGTGCCTGGAGTGTTCAGCCGGGGGCGGGAAACACCATATATTTT. Translating gives CAWSVQPGAGNTIYF.

This chain connects TRBV4-2 to TRBJ2-7, with 9 bases that match TRBD2. The CDR3 extends over 15 amino acids. Germline V gene lookup returns CDR1 LGHNA and CDR2 YNFKEQ. V lost 1 base and J lost 2; bases outside the gene matches: 3. The CDR3 here is CASSQVLAGAYEQYF. CDR3 nucleotide sequence: TGTGCCAGCAGCCAAGTACTAGCGGGTGCCTACGAGCAGTACTTC.

The chain uses TRBV3-1 (or the pseudogene TRBV3-2) and TRBJ2-2; TRBD1 matches 10 bases. The CDR3 is 16 residues long. Germline V gene data show CDR1 as LGHDT and CDR2 as YNNKEL (reference sequence). V lost 6 bases and J lost 3; bases outside the gene matches: 7. The CDR3 DNA reads as TGTGCCAGCAGGAGGAGGGACAGGGGATACACCGGGGAGCTGTTTTTT. Its translation is CASRRRDRGYTGELFF.

The CDR3 DNA sequence: TGTGCCAGCAGTGCCGGGACAGGGAGCTCCTACGAGCAGTACTTC. It specifies CASSAGTGSSYEQYF. This sequence joins TRBV28 and TRBJ2-7; 9 bases line up with TRBD1. The CDR3 is 15 amino acids. V trimming: 5 bases; J trimming: 0 bases; junction bases outside the gene matches: 5. Germline lookup yields CDR1 MDHEN and CDR2 SYDVKM.

The gene calls are TRBV28 and TRBJ1-2; D not certain. The CDR3 sequence is 10 residues long. CDR1 is MDHEN, CDR2 SYDVKM, per germline. The germline V and J ends were trimmed by 10 bases and 8 bases, with 11 bases remaining between them. CDR3 bases: TGTGCCACGAGGACGGGGGGCTACACCTTC. This encodes CATRTGGYTF.

The chain is built from TRBV10-3 and TRBJ2-3, with 7 nucleotides matching TRBD1. CDR3 length: 13 residues. The V gene end was trimmed by 9 bases and the J gene end by 2 bases; junction bases not matched to a gene: 5. Per the germline V gene, CDR1 is ENHRY and CDR2 is SYGVKD. The CDR3 sequence: CAIHGQDTDTQYF. DNA of the CDR3: TGTGCCATACATGGACAGGACACAGATACGCAGTATTTT.

The chain joins TRBV11-3 to TRBJ2-3; 13 bases are shared with TRBD2. V lost 2 bases and J lost 2; bases outside the gene matches: 1. Germline V gene sequence: CDR1 SGHNT, CDR2 YENEEA. The CDR3 length is 16 residues. CDR3 DNA sequence: TGTGCCAGCAGCTTAACTAGCGGGAGGGCCACAGATACGCAGTATTTT. Translated: CASSLTSGRATDTQYF.

On this clone itself: Other DNA sequences in the sample encode the same CDR3. The chain has TRBV20-1 and TRBJ2-3; D unclear. Germline loops: CDR1 DFQATT, CDR2 SNEGSKA (reference sequence). The germline V and J ends were trimmed by 5 bases and 1 base, with 4 bases remaining between them. The CDR3 is 11 amino acids. The CDR3 is CSASGTDTQYF. The CDR3 nucleotides are TGCAGTGCTTCCGGCACAGATACGCAGTATTTT.

The chain has TRBV29-1 and TRBJ1-1; TRBD1 might be the D (5 bases). The CDR3 is made up of 13 amino acids. Trimming removed 4 bases from V and 6 bases from J, with 15 bases in between. In germline, CDR1 is SQVTM, CDR2 ANQGSEA. CDR3 DNA: TGCAGCGTTGGGGGCAGGCTGGGAGCTGAAGCTTTCTTT. It codes for CSVGGRLGAEAFF.

The genes are TRBV14 and TRBJ2-1; 9 nucleotides match TRBD2. Germline CDR1 SGHDN, CDR2 FVKESK. The CDR3 has 18 residues. The trim removed 2 bases at V and 5 bases at J, leaving 13 bases unmatched. CDR3 protein: CASSQPLLGTSWDNEQFF. CDR3 DNA sequence: TGTGCCAGCAGCCAACCCCTATTGGGGACTAGCTGGGACAATGAGCAGTTCTTC.

The gene calls are TRBV5-4 and TRBJ2-3; no clear D. The CDR3 runs to 13 residues. V was pared by 0 bases and J by 3 bases, with 5 bases between. Germline assignment: CDR1 SGHNT and CDR2 YYREEE (reference sequence). The CDR3 spells CASSLGGTDTQYF. CDR3 coding DNA: TGTGCCAGCAGCTTGGGTGGAACAGATACGCAGTATTTT.

The chain recombines TRBV4-1 with TRBJ2-2, with D maybe TRBD2 (5 bases). Germline V gives CDR1 MGHRA, CDR2 YSYEKL. Trimming removed 7 bases at V and 1 base at J, with 13 bases between. The CDR3 loop spans 15 amino acids. CDR3: CASTEVPWNTGELFF. CDR3 coding DNA: TGCGCCAGCACGGAGGTACCCTGGAACACCGGGGAGCTGTTTTTT.

On this clone: This specimen includes other DNA sequences encoding the same CDR3. V gene TRBV12-3 or TRBV12-4 combines with J gene TRBJ1-1; D perhaps matches TRBD1 (5 bases). V was cut by 2 bases and J by 6 bases, with 7 bases left in between. The CDR3 loop spans 12 amino acids. Here the CDR3 DNA reads TGTGCCAGCAGTTTAACAGGTGCTGAAGCTTTCTTT. Translation gives CASSLTGAEAFF.

As for this clone: This specimen includes other DNA sequences encoding the same CDR3. The rearrangement joins TRBV24-1 to TRBJ2-7, with TRBD1 identical over 8 bases. This CDR3 comprises 15 residues. With 3 bases clipped from V and 2 bases from J, the junction kept 5 bases outside the gene matches. Germline V CDR1 and CDR2: KGHDR, SFDVKD. As DNA, the CDR3 is TGTGCCACCAGTGATCCTGGACAGGGTACCTACGAGCAGTACTTC. It is translated as CATSDPGQGTYEQYF.